These 11 T cell receptor beta chains originate from one sample sequenced in a study of cytomegalovirus exposure and HLA in healthy donors. Primers included in the PCR were 60 Vbeta and 13 Jbeta primers. The table came from immunoSEQ multiplex PCR; TCRdb's copy has only in-frame clones and leaves some out. The data show roughly 120,000 clones, with roughly 81% seen just once and approximately 0.99% held by the top ten. The sequenced material came from PBMCs. All receptors come from a woman aged 25 to 39 in good health and CMV-seronegative.

The chain recombines TRBV4-2 with TRBJ2-1, with D perhaps TRBD2 (5 bases). Germline V gives CDR1 LGHNA, CDR2 YNFKEQ. V dropped 0 bases and J dropped 10 bases, with 16 bases sitting between them. There are 15 residues in the CDR3. CDR3 sequence: CASSQDGLATREQFF. As DNA, the CDR3 is TGTGCCAGCAGCCAAGACGGACTCGCAACACGGGAGCAGTTCTTC.

The chain employs TRBV7-2 and TRBJ2-7, with 8 positions matching TRBD2. The length of the CDR3 is 14 residues. Germline V gene lookup returns CDR1 SGHTA and CDR2 FQGNSA. J was trimmed by 7 bases and V by 2 bases; bases with no gene match: 7. The CDR3 sequence: CASSLWERGKEQYF. CDR3 coding DNA: TGTGCCAGCAGCTTATGGGAGCGGGGGAAAGAGCAGTACTTC.

V and J are TRBV27 and TRBJ1-5; no reliable D call. Trimming removed 4 bases from V and 3 bases from J, with 4 bases in between. Germline CDR1 reads MNHEY; CDR2 reads SMNVEV (reference sequence). This CDR3 is built from 12 residues. The CDR3 spells CASSSNNQPQHF. CDR3 DNA: TGTGCCAGCAGTTCCAACAATCAGCCCCAGCATTTT.

The J gene is TRBJ1-2, the V gene TRBV6-5; D unclear. CDR1 MNHEY and CDR2 SVGAGI come from the germline V gene. This CDR3 has 13 residues. Deletions cut 7 bases from V and 4 bases from J, with 13 bases between. CDR3 protein: CASTPGLPYGYTF. The CDR3 coding sequence is TGTGCCAGCACCCCCGGACTGCCCTATGGCTACACCTTC.

The chain carries TRBV11-2 and TRBJ1-2; a possible D gene is TRBD1 (6 bases). Per germline, CDR1 SGHAT and CDR2 FQNNGV. CDR3 length: 14 residues. V was shortened by 1 base and J by 4 bases, with 10 bases between the two germline ends. The CDR3 DNA reads as TGTGCCAGCAGCTTAGGGACAGAAAGCTATGGCTACACCTTC. This sequence encodes CASSLGTESYGYTF.

The chain is built from TRBV30 and TRBJ2-3; 10 positions agree with TRBD1. Germline assignment: CDR1 GTSNPN and CDR2 SVGIG (reference sequence). V shed 5 bases and J 2 bases; nucleotides not matched to a gene: 7. This CDR3 has 15 amino acids. CDR3 amino acids: CAWGRTGGNTDTQYF. The DNA of the CDR3 is TGTGCCTGGGGGAGGACAGGGGGAAACACAGATACGCAGTATTTT.

The sample holds one count of this clone. The chain has TRBV30 and TRBJ2-2, with D uncertain. In germline, CDR1 is GTSNPN, CDR2 SVGIG (reference sequence). The CDR3 loop spans 13 amino acids. The V and J ends lost 0 bases and 1 base respectively, with 3 bases between them. The CDR3 here is CAWSVMNTGELFF. In DNA, the CDR3 is TGTGCCTGGAGTGTTATGAACACCGGGGAGCTGTTTTTT. The whole variable domain, remainder taken from reference TRBV30 and TRBJ2-2, is SQTIHQWPATLVQPVGSPLSLECTVEGTSNPNLYWYRQAAGRGLQLLFYSVGIGQISSEVPQNLSASRPQDRQFILSSKKLLLSDSGFYLCAWSVMNTGELFFGEGSRLTVL.

The CDR3 loop is CASSVEGENTEAFF. In nucleotides, the CDR3 is TGTGCCAGCAGCGTAGAGGGGGAGAACACTGAAGCTTTCTTT. V and J are TRBV9 and TRBJ1-1, with a tentative D call TRBD1 (6 bases). The germline V gene has CDR1 SGDLS and CDR2 YYNGEE. With 0 bases removed from V and 1 base from J, the gap between germline ends came to 7 bases. CDR3 size: 14 residues.

The chain combines TRBV30 with TRBJ1-2, with 8 bases aligning to TRBD1. CDR1 GTSNPN and CDR2 SVGIG come from the germline V gene (reference sequence). The V and J ends lost 4 bases and 4 bases, in that order; junction bases with no gene match: 5. The CDR3 is 13 residues long. CDR3 sequence: CAWKQGGRYGYTF. Here the CDR3 DNA reads TGTGCCTGGAAACAGGGGGGCCGCTATGGCTACACCTTC.

The V gene is TRBV2, the J gene TRBJ2-2, with 13 positions matching TRBD2. Looked up from germline, CDR1 is SNHLY and CDR2 is FYNNEI. Trimming at V came to 9 bases and at J to 7 bases, leaving 5 bases not matched to a gene. The CDR3 is 14 amino acids. The CDR3 DNA reads as TGTGCCAGTACTAGCGGGGGGGCTTTCGGGGAGCTGTTTTTT. It yields the protein CASTSGGAFGELFF.

This chain uses TRBV6-1 with TRBJ1-1, with a tentative D call TRBD1 (6 bases). Trimming cost V 6 bases and J 3 bases, with 17 bases left between them. This CDR3 is 15 amino acids long. Looked up from germline, CDR1 is MNHNS and CDR2 is SASEGT. CDR3 in DNA: TGTGCCAGCAGGGACGTCAGGGGAAGGGACACTGAAGCTTTCTTT. This translates into CASRDVRGRDTEAFF.